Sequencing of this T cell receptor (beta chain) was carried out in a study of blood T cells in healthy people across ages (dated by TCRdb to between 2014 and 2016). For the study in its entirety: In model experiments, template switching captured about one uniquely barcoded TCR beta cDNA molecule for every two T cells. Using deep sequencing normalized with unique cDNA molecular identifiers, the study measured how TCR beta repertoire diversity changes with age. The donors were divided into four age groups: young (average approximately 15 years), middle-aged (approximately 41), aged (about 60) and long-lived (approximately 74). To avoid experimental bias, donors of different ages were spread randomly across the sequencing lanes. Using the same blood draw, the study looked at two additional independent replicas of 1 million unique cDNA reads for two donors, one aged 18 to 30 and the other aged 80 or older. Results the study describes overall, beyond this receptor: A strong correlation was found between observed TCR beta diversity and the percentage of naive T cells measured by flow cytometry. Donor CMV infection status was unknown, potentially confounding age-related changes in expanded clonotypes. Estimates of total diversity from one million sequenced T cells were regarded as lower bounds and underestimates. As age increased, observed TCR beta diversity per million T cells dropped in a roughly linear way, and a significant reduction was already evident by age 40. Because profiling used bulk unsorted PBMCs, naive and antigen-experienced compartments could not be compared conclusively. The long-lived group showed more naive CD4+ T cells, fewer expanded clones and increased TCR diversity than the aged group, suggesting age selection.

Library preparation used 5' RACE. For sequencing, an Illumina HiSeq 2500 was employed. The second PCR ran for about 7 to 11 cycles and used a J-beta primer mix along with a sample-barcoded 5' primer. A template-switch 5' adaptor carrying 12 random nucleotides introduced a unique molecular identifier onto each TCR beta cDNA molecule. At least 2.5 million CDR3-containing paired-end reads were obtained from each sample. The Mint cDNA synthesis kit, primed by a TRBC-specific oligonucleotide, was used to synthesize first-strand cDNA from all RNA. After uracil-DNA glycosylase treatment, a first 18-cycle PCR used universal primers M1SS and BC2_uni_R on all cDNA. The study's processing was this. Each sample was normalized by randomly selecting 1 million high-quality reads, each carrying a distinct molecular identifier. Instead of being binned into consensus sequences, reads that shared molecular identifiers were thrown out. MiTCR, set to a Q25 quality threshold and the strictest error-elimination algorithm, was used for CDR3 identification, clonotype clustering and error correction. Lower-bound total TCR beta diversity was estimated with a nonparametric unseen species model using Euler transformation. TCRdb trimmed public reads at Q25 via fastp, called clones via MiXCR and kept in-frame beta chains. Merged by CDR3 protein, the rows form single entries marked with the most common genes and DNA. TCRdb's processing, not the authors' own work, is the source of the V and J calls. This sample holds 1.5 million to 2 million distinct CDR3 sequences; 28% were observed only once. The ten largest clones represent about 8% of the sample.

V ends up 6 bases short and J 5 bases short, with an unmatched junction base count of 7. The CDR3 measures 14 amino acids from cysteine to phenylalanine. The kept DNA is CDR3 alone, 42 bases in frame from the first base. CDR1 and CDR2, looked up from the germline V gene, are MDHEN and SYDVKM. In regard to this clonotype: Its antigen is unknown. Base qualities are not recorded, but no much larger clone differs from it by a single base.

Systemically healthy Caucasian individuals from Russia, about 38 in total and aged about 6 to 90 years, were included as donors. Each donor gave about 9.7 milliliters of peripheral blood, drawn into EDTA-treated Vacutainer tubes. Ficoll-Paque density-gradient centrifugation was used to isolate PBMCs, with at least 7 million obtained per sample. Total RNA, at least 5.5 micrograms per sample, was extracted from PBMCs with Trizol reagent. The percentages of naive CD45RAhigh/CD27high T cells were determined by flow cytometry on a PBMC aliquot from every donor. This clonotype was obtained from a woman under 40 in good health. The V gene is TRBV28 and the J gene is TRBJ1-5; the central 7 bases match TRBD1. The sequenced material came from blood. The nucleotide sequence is TGTGCCAGCAGACCGGACAGGTCCGATCAGCCCCAGCATTTT. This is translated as CASRPDRSDQPQHF.